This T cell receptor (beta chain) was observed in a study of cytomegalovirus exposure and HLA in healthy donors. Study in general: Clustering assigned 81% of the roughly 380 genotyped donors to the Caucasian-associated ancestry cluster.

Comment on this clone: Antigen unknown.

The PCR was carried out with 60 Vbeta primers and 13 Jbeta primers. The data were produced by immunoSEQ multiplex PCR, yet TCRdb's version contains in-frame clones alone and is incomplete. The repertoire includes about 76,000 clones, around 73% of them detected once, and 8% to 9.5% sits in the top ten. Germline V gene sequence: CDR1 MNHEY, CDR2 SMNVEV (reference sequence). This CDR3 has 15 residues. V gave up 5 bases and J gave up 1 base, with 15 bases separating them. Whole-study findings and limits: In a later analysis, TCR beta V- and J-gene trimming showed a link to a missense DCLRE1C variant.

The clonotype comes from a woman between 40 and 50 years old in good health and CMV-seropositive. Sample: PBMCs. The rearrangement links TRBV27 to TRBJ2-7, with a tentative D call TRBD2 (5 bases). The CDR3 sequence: CASSLRAVLSYEQYF. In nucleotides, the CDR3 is TGTGCCAGCAGTCTACGAGCGGTGTTATCCTACGAGCAGTACTTC.